This T cell receptor beta chain originates from a study of T cells in Graves' hyperthyroidism and ophthalmopathy. Study-level results: Among clonotypes expanded in thyroid above 0.001, most were also found in blood.

Amplified TCR beta CDR3 regions came from RNA transcripts. A set of HTBI primers served as the primers for a first-round RT-PCR of the TCR CDR3. TCRdb reanalysed the multiplex PCR reads using MiXCR and keeps one entry per CDR3 protein. The sample lists roughly 580,000 distinct CDR3 sequences, around 45% seen once, with 8.2% in the top ten. A lack of ophthalmopathy progression within 18 months defined stable Graves' hyperthyroidism. The patients, who ranged from 18 to 65 in age, presented with newly diagnosed hyperthyroidism lasting under 2 months. Investigators excluded patients with uncontrolled infection, other autoimmune disease, pregnancy or lactation. Points on this clonotype: Its cognate antigen is unknown.

Trimming left V 8 bases short and J 8 bases short, with 16 bases between. CDR3 length equals 11 residues. CDR1 is SQVTM and CDR2 is ANQGSEA in the germline V gene. The TCR originated in a woman aged 18-30 years with Graves' hyperthyroidism. V gene TRBV29-1 combines with J gene TRBJ2-7, with D perhaps matching TRBD2 (6 bases). Sequencing used peripheral blood or thyroid tissue (not recorded which). CDR3 residues: CSWGTSRKQYF. CDR3 bases: TGCAGCTGGGGGACTTCACGGAAGCAGTACTTC.